This TCR beta chain is drawn from a study of identical twins (dated by TCRdb to about 2016). About the investigation overall: To test whether fetal clonotypes persist, the study used deep sequencing on TCR alpha and beta repertoires from monozygotic twins, unrelated adults of various ages, and cord blood. To rule out contamination, the twin experiments were replicated at different times with different library preparation protocols.

Every donor was a healthy Caucasian. Three pairs of female monozygotic twins, all aged roughly 18 to 29 years, made up the twin cohort. Using Miltenyi CD45RO+ enrichment and human naive T-cell isolation kits, memory (CD45RO+) and naive T cells were isolated from PBMC. Study-level results and caveats: Invariant T cells such as MAIT and iNKT could partly confound zero-insertion analyses, though diverse VJ usage argued against this for most clonotypes. Compared with coincidental sharing between unrelated individuals, an excess of low generation-probability sequences was observed among out-of-frame TCR alpha sequences shared between twins. In monozygotic twins, out-of-frame TCR alpha sharing was systematically underestimated by recombination models, although the models agreed with sharing between unrelated individuals. Abundant cord blood beta clonotypes carried fewer insertions; young adult naive repertoires showed a weaker similar trend, while memory repertoires showed none. Conclusions relied on cross-sectional statistical analysis, since the same donors could not be followed over many years. Excess twin sharing in beta out-of-frame sequences was weaker because fewer shared sequences lowered the signal-to-noise ratio.

Libraries were prepared through 5' RACE. TCRdb records Illumina HiSeq 2000 as the sequencer. Template switching introduced a universal primer binding site; the final cDNA contained a unique molecular identifier, enabling accurate counting of TCR cDNA molecules. Specific primers in the conserved constant-segment region were used to synthesize first-strand cDNA for the TCR alpha and beta chains. To control for contamination, every cDNA library was double barcoded, receiving both a SMART-Mk sample barcode and Illumina barcodes. TruSeq adapter sequences along with Illumina sample barcodes were introduced in two successive PCR steps. The TCR alpha and beta cDNA libraries were sequenced on the Illumina HiSeq platform using custom primers. On the authors' methods: MiGEC processed the raw reads to extract unique molecular identifiers, while MiXCR was used to determine the CDR3 positions. For each individual, recombination models were inferred using an EM algorithm with the repgenHMM and IGoR tools. The analysis of shared clonotypes was done with the tcR package in R, with sharing normalized by the product of cloneset sizes. Out-of-frame nonproductive sequences were analyzed to study raw recombination free of thymic and clonal selection effects. TCRdb reran the public reads through fastp at Q25 and MiXCR, keeping productive beta chains. CDR3 protein sequences are deduplicated, and each keeps its most common genes and DNA. None of the V and J calls come from the authors' own analysis; TCRdb made them. In this sample the table shows 250,000 or so distinct CDR3 sequences, 12% of which occur a single time. The top ten clones comprise 3.5% to 4.5% of the sample.

The CDR3, cysteine through phenylalanine, is 15 amino acids long. The DNA shown is the 45-base CDR3, in frame from base 1. CDR1 and CDR2 (LGHNA, YSLEER) derive from the germline V gene. For this chain, trimming is 4 bases at the V end and 4 bases at the J end, and the number of junction bases without a gene match is 7. Of note for this clonotype: Its antigen remains unidentified. Per-nucleotide qualities are absent, and no much larger clonotype sits a single base away.

The sample was also linked to a second study, of yellow fever vaccine responses in identical twins. Reported in the second study: The T cell response to vaccination in identical twins was reported by the authors to appear partly convergent and partly personalized. In identical twins, the study followed T cell clones that responded to the vaccine with precision.

The chain couples TRBV4-3 to TRBJ2-7; the junction holds 10 bases that match TRBD1. The clonotype was recovered from a woman younger than 30 in good health. Input material: memory (CD45RO+) T cells sorted from blood. The sample's cell subset or site label is to be understood as: CD45RO+ enriched T cells. The nucleotide sequence is TGCGCCAGCAGCCGCTCCGGGACAGGGGAATACGAGCAGTACTTC. The resulting protein is CASSRSGTGEYEQYF.